Presented here are 18 T cell receptor beta chains from one specimen sequenced in a study of T-cell memory formation after mild COVID-19. From the 5' RACE reads, TCRdb called clonotypes with MiXCR, one entry per CDR3 protein. The sample includes roughly 400,000 distinct CDR3 sequences, 16% seen only once; the top ten take 20% to 25%. What was sequenced was PBMCs or a T cell subset sorted from them (not recorded which). These receptors were obtained from a man younger than 35 who had mild COVID-19 (a few samples of this study predate the infection). Cell type and time point are not known.

The genes are TRBV27 and TRBJ1-6; D not certain. V was clipped by 6 bases and J by 5 bases, with 5 bases between them. This CDR3 comprises 12 residues. Germline V gives CDR1 MNHEY, CDR2 SMNVEV (reference sequence). CDR3 in DNA: TGTGCCAGCAGCTCTAATAATTCACCCCTCCACTTT. The encoded protein is CASSSNNSPLHF.

DNA of the CDR3: TGTGCCGGCCTGGTCAAGAAGGCCCCCCACTCCGAGCAGTACGTC. Translation: CAGLVKKAPHSEQYV. The chain carries TRBV6-5 and TRBJ2-7, with no clear D. V lost 11 bases, J lost 6 bases, and 26 bases lay in between. The CDR3 is 15 residues long. The germline V gene encodes CDR1 MNHEY and CDR2 SVGAGI.

V gene TRBV5-1 combines with J gene TRBJ1-1; 8 bases are a match to TRBD1. The junction had 13 bases not matched to a gene; V was cut back by 4 bases and J by 11 bases. The CDR3 has 14 amino acids. Germline CDR1 and CDR2: SGHRS and YFSETQ. The CDR3 loop is CASSGDRGAGGAFF. As DNA, the CDR3 is TGCGCCAGCAGCGGTGACAGGGGCGCTGGTGGGGCTTTCTTT.

V gene TRBV10-1 combines with J gene TRBJ2-7; D may be TRBD1 (5 bases). The CDR3 contains 9 residues. Germline V gene data show CDR1 as WNHNN and CDR2 as SYGVQD (reference sequence). V lost 9 bases and J lost 6, with 6 bases in between. The CDR3 loop is CARGVEQYV. As DNA, the CDR3 is TGCGCCAGAGGGGTCGAGCAGTACGTC.

Only a few counts were recorded for this clonotype. The rearrangement links TRBV12-3 or TRBV12-4 to TRBJ1-4; the match to TRBD1 covers 7 bases. J was trimmed by 8 bases and V by 4 bases; bases with no gene match: 1. The CDR3 is 12 residues long. CDR3 bases: TGTGCCAGCAGTTACAGGGGAGAAAAACTGTTTTTT. This gives the protein CASSYRGEKLFF.

The chain uses TRBV7-3 and TRBJ2-5; D remains unclear. CDR1 is SGHTA and CDR2 is FQGTGA in the germline V gene. CDR3 length: 14 residues. Trimming removed 1 base at V and 2 bases at J, with 8 bases between. CDR3 coding DNA: TGTGCCAGCAGCTTAAGTCACGGTCAAGAGACCCAGTACTTC. This codes for CASSLSHGQETQYF. The full variable domain, in which reference TRBV7-3 and TRBJ2-5 provide the parts outside the CDR3, is GAGVSQTPSNKVTEKGKYVELRCDPISGHTALYWYRQSLGQGPEFLIYFQGTGAADDSGLPNDRFFAVRPEGSVSTLKIQRTERGDSAVYLCASSLSHGQETQYFGPGTRLLVL.

There are many counts of this clonotype. The chain couples TRBV12-3 or TRBV12-4 to TRBJ2-1, with D perhaps given as TRBD1 or TRBD2 (6 bases each). The CDR3 is made up of 17 amino acids. V was shortened by 0 bases and J by 2 bases, with 14 bases between the two germline ends. This CDR3 reads CASSLAEGGRAYNEQFF. CDR3 sequence (DNA): TGTGCCAGCAGTTTAGCGGAGGGGGGTCGCGCCTACAATGAGCAGTTCTTC.

The chain joins TRBV7-2 to TRBJ2-4; possible D gene TRBD2, 6 bases. The V end was cut by 4 bases, the J end by 3 bases, with 19 bases between. The length of the CDR3 is 17 residues. CDR1 is SGHTA and CDR2 is FQGNSA in the germline V gene. The CDR3 DNA follows: TGTGCCAGCAGCTCCTCCTTTGGGGGACTGGGCAAAAACATTCAGTACTTC. Translation: CASSSSFGGLGKNIQYF.

There are a few counts of this clonotype. J is TRBJ2-3 and V is TRBV6-6; D remains unclear. Germline V gene data show CDR1 as MNHNY and CDR2 as SVGAGI (reference sequence). Trimming shortened V by 6 bases and J by 8 bases, and 6 bases separated the two germline ends. The CDR3 extends over 10 amino acids. The CDR3 sequence is CASRKSTQYF. The CDR3 DNA sequence: TGTGCCAGCAGGAAAAGTACGCAGTATTTT.

The V and J genes are TRBV12-3 or TRBV12-4 and TRBJ2-2; D is unclear. The CDR3 runs to 13 residues. The germline V and J ends were trimmed by 3 bases and 8 bases, with 10 bases remaining between them. CDR3 residues: CASSFGYQGELFF. The DNA of the CDR3 is TGTGCCAGCAGTTTTGGCTACCAAGGGGAGCTGTTTTTT.

This clonotype appeared a few times. The rearrangement links TRBV4-1 to TRBJ1-6, with 9 bases identical to TRBD1. After removal of 0 bases from V and 10 bases from J, the junction contained 10 bases not matched to a gene. Germline assignment: CDR1 MGHRA and CDR2 YSYEKL. This CDR3 comprises 17 residues. In DNA, the CDR3 is TGCGCCAGCAGCCAAGATCCGTTGAGGACAGGGGAATCACCCCTCCACTTT. It specifies CASSQDPLRTGESPLHF.

The chain carries TRBV18 and TRBJ2-3; D is tentatively TRBD1 or TRBD2 (5 bases each). With 8 bases removed from V and 6 bases from J, the gap between germline ends came to 15 bases. Germline V gene sequence: CDR1 KGHSH, CDR2 LQKENI. This CDR3 comprises 13 residues. This CDR3 reads CASVWPEGDTQYF. DNA for the CDR3: TGTGCCAGCGTCTGGCCCGAGGGGGATACGCAGTATTTT.

This sequence joins TRBV7-2 and TRBJ1-2; no firm D call. This CDR3 has 14 amino acids. Germline lookup yields CDR1 SGHTA and CDR2 FQGNSA. Deletions cut 1 base from V and 4 bases from J, with 10 bases between. CDR3 DNA: TGTGCCAGCAGCTTAGATGGGATCGCCTATGGCTACACCTTC. It specifies CASSLDGIAYGYTF.

The gene calls are TRBV12-3 or TRBV12-4 and TRBJ1-2; D gene uncertain. The ends were cut back, 3 bases at V and 6 bases at J, with 11 bases in the middle. The CDR3 loop spans 13 amino acids. This CDR3 reads CASSFVNEDGYTF. The CDR3 nucleotides are TGTGCCAGCAGTTTTGTTAATGAGGATGGCTACACCTTC.

The chain carries TRBV5-1 and TRBJ2-3; 10 positions agree with TRBD2. Germline V gene lookup returns CDR1 SGHRS and CDR2 YFSETQ. V was pared by 3 bases and J by 7 bases, with 14 bases of the junction left unmatched. This CDR3 region has 17 residues. The DNA of the CDR3 is TGCGCCAGCAGCTCTGGTCGCCTAGCGGGGGCCGAGAATACGCAGTATTTT. The encoded protein is CASSSGRLAGAENTQYF.

The chain combines TRBV10-3 with TRBJ1-5; 9 bases map to TRBD1. With 4 bases clipped from V and 7 bases from J, the junction kept 2 bases outside the gene matches. Germline-derived CDR1 and CDR2 are ENHRY and SYGVKD. The CDR3 is 13 amino acids. CDR3 nucleotide sequence: TGTGCCATCAGTGGGACAGGGGTCCAGCCCCAGCATTTT. This gives the protein CAISGTGVQPQHF.

V gene TRBV7-2 combines with J gene TRBJ2-5, with 8 bases identical to TRBD1. The CDR3 is 14 residues long. With 5 bases clipped from V and 5 bases from J, the junction kept 7 bases outside the gene matches. Germline V gene lookup returns CDR1 SGHTA and CDR2 FQGNSA. The CDR3 DNA sequence: TGTGCCAGCAGCCAACCGGACAGGGTCGAGACCCAGTACTTC. It translates to CASSQPDRVETQYF. Full variable domain (rest looked up from reference TRBV7-2 and TRBJ2-5): GAGVSQSPSNKVTEKGKDVELRCDPISGHTALYWYRQSLGQGLEFLIYFQGNSAPDKSGLPSDRFSAERTGGSVSTLTIQRTQQEDSAVYLCASSQPDRVETQYFGPGTRLLVL.

This clonotype has a handful of counts. The V gene is TRBV5-5, the J gene TRBJ1-1, with D perhaps TRBD1 (6 bases). The V gene's germline CDR1 is SGHKS and CDR2 YYEKEE (reference sequence). Trimming took 4 bases from V and 8 from J, leaving 21 bases between them. The CDR3 is made up of 15 amino acids. The CDR3 protein is CASSPYPRGKGEAFF. The DNA of the CDR3 is TGTGCCAGCAGCCCCTATCCGAGGGGGAAAGGGGAAGCTTTCTTT. Based on the CDR3 plus reference TRBV5-5 and TRBJ1-1, the full variable domain is DAGVTQSPTHLIKTRGQQVTLRCSPISGHKSVSWYQQVLGQGPQFIFQYYEKEERGRGNFPDRFSARQFPNYSSELNVNALLLGDSALYLCASSPYPRGKGEAFFGQGTRLTVV.